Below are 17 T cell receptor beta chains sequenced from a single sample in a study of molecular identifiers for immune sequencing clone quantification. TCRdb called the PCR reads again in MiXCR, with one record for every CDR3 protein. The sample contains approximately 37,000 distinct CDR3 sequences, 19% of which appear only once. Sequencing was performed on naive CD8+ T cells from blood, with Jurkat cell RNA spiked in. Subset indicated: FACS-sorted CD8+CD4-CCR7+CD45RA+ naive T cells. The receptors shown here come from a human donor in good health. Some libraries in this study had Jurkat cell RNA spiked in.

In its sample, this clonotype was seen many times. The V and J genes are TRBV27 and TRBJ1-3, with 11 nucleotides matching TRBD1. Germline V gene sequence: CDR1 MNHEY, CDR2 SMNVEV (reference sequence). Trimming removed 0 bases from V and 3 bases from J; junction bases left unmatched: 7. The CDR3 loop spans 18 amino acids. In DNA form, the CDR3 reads TGTGCCAGCAGTTTATCGATAGGACAGGGGGCGAATGGAAACACCATATATTTT. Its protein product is CASSLSIGQGANGNTIYF.

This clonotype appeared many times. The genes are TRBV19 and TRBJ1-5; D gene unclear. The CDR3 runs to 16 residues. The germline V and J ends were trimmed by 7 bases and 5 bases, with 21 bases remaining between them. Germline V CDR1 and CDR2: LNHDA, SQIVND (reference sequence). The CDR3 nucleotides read TGTGCCAGTACCTCCCTCAGAGGTCAACCGGATCAGCCCCAGCATTTT. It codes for CASTSLRGQPDQPQHF. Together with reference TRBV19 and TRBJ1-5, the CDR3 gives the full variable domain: DGGITQSPKYLFRKEGQNVTLSCEQNLNHDAMYWYRQDPGQGLRLIYYSQIVNDFQKGDIAEGYSVSREKKESFPLTVTSAQKNPTAFYLCASTSLRGQPDQPQHFGDGTRLSIL.

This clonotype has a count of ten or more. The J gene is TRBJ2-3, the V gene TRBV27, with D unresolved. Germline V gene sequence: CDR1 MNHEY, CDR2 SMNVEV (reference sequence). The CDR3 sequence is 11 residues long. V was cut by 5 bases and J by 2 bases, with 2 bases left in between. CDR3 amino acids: CASSNTDTQYF. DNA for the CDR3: TGTGCCAGCAGTAACACAGATACGCAGTATTTT.

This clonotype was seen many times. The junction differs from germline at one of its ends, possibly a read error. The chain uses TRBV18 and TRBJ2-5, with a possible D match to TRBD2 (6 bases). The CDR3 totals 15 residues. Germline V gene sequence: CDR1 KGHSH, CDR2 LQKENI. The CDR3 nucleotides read TGTGCCAGCCCACCAGGGAGGAGGTCGTGGGAGACCCAGTACTTC. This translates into CASPPGRRSWETQYF.

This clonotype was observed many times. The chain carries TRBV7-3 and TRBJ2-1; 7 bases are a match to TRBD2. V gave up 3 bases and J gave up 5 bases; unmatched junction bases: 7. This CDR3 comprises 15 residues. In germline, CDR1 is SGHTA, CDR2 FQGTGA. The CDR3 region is CASSLFASGNNEQFF. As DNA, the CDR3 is TGTGCCAGCAGCTTGTTTGCAAGCGGGAACAATGAGCAGTTCTTC.

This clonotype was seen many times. CDR3 sequence: CASRPLAGLTDTQYF. The DNA for the CDR3 is TGTGCCAGCAGACCACTAGCGGGCCTCACAGATACGCAGTATTTT. This chain joins TRBV12-3 or TRBV12-4 and TRBJ2-3; the match to TRBD2 covers 9 bases. V shed 6 bases, J shed 2 bases, and the junction held 6 bases outside the gene matches. This CDR3 has 15 amino acids.

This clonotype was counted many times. CDR3 sequence: CASRGDSQETQYF. The DNA for the CDR3 is TGTGCCAGCAGGGGGGACAGCCAAGAGACCCAGTACTTC. V usage is TRBV12-3 or TRBV12-4 and J usage is TRBJ2-5, with TRBD1 identical over 7 bases. The CDR3 extends over 13 amino acids. The V and J ends lost 6 bases and 1 base, in that order; junction bases with no gene match: 2.

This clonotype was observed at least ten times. Written as DNA, the CDR3 is TGTGCCAGCAGTGATTCACAGGAGACCCAGTACTTC. Encoded protein: CASSDSQETQYF. The chain is built from TRBV6-1 and TRBJ2-5; D unclear. Germline CDR1 and CDR2: MNHNS and SASEGT. V gave up 3 bases and J gave up 5 bases, with 7 bases separating them. This CDR3 has 12 amino acids.

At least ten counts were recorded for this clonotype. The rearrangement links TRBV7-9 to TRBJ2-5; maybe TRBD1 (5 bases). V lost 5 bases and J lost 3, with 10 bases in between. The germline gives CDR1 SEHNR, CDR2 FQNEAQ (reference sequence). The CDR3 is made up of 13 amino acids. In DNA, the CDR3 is TGTGCCAGCAGCCAGACAGTGGAAGAGACCCAGTACTTC. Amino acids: CASSQTVEETQYF.

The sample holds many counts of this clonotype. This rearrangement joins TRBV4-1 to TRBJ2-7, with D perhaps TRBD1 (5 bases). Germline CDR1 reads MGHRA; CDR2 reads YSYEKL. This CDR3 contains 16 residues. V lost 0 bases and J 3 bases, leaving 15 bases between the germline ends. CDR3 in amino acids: CASSQEVQVRFYEQYF. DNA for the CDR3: TGCGCCAGCAGCCAAGAGGTACAGGTGCGCTTCTACGAGCAGTACTTC.

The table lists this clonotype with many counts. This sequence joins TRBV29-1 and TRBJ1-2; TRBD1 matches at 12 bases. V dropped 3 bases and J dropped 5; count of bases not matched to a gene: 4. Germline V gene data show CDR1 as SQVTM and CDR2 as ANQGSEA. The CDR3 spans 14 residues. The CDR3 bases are TGCAGCGTTGATTTGGGACAGGGGGCGTATGGCTACACCTTC. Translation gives CSVDLGQGAYGYTF.

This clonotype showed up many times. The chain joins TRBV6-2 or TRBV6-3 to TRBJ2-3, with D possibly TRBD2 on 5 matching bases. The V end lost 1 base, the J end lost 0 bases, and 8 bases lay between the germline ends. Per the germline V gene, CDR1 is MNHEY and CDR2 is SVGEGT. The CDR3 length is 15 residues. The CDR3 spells CASSYLGSSTDTQYF. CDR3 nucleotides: TGTGCCAGCAGTTACTTGGGGAGCAGCACAGATACGCAGTATTTT.

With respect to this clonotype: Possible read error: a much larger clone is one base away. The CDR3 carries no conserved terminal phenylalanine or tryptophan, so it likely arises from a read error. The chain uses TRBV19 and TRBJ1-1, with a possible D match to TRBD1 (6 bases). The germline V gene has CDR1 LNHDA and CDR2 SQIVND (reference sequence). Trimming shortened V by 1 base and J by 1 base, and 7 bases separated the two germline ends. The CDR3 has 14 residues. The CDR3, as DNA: TGTGCCAGTAGTATAGGGACAGCGAACACTGAAGCTTTCTCT. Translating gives CASSIGTANTEAFS.

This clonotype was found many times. The CDR3 protein is CASSPRSGRGRTILAKNIQYF. In nucleotides, the CDR3 is TGTGCCAGCTCACCACGTAGCGGGAGGGGTCGCACAATCTTAGCCAAAAACATTCAGTACTTC. V and J are TRBV18 and TRBJ2-4; 11 bases map to TRBD2. V gave up 1 base and J gave up 0 bases; unmatched junction bases: 14. Germline CDR1 is KGHSH and CDR2 is LQKENI. The CDR3 is 21 residues long.

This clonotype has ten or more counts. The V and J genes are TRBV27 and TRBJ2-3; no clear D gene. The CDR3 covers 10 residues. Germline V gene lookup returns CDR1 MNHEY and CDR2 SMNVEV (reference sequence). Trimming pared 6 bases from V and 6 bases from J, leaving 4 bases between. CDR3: CASSPDTQYF. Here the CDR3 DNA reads TGTGCCAGCAGCCCGGATACGCAGTATTTT.

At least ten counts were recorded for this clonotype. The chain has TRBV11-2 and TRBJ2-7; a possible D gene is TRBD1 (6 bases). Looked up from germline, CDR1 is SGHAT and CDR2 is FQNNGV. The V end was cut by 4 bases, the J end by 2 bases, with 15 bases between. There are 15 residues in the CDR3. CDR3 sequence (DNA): TGTGCCAGCAGCTCCGCGTTTCGGACAGCCTACGAGCAGTACTTC. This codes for CASSSAFRTAYEQYF. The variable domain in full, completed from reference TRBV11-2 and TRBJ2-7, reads EAGVAQSPRYKIIEKRQSVAFWCNPISGHATLYWYQQILGQGPKLLIQFQNNGVVDDSQLPKDRFSAERLKGVDSTLKIQPAKLEDSAVYLCASSSAFRTAYEQYFGPGTRLTVT.

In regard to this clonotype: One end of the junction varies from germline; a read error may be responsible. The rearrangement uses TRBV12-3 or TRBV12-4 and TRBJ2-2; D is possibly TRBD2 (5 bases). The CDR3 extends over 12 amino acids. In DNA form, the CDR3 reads TGTACCAGCAGTCCTGGTGCCGGGGAGCTGTTCTTT. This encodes CTSSPGAGELFF.